Below are 18 T cell receptor beta chains sequenced from a single sample in a study of post-analysis software for immune sequencing data. These TCRs are of unknown antigen specificity. The study's findings and limits: Higher frequency in patients than in controls was seen for roughly five TRBV segments, with TRBV5-6, TRBV5-1 and TRBV20-1 among them.

The TCR beta cDNA libraries carried unique molecular identifiers. TCRdb fed the PCR reads into MiXCR, producing one record per CDR3 protein. The sample holds a few hundred thousand distinct CDR3 sequences, approximately 38% seen once. Sequenced sample: blood. Receptors were obtained from a girl aged 2 to 10 with multiple sclerosis.

The chain has TRBV4-1 and TRBJ1-2; TRBD1 might be the D (5 bases). CDR3 length equals 15 residues. Germline V gene sequence: CDR1 MGHRA, CDR2 YSYEKL. The V end lost 1 base, the J end lost 0 bases, and 9 bases lay between the germline ends. As DNA, the CDR3 is TGCGCCAGCAGCCAAGTCGACAGCCCTAACTATGGCTACACCTTC. Its protein is CASSQVDSPNYGYTF.

This rearrangement joins TRBV6-2 or TRBV6-3 to TRBJ2-1, with D possibly TRBD2 on 6 matching bases. This CDR3 region has 12 residues. Germline V gene sequence: CDR1 MNHEY, CDR2 SVGEGT. V was shortened by 2 bases and J by 9 bases, with 8 bases between the two germline ends. The CDR3 DNA sequence: TGTGCCAGCAGTTACGAAGCGGGTGAGCAGTTCTTC. It encodes CASSYEAGEQFF.

This clonotype was observed a few times. This chain joins TRBV5-1 and TRBJ1-2, with 11 bases identical to TRBD1. The V gene end was trimmed by 0 bases and the J gene end by 4 bases; junction bases not matched to a gene: 2. Germline V lookup: CDR1 SGHRS, CDR2 YFSETQ. CDR3 length equals 15 residues. Here the CDR3 DNA reads TGCGCCAGCAGCTTGGAAGGGACAGGGGGCTATGGCTACACCTTC. Encoded protein: CASSLEGTGGYGYTF.

The chain employs TRBV5-1 and TRBJ2-7; perhaps D is TRBD1 or TRBD2 (5 bases each). V lost 1 base and J 0 bases, leaving 14 bases between the germline ends. Germline CDR1 SGHRS, CDR2 YFSETQ. The CDR3 is 16 amino acids. CDR3 amino acids: CASSLSGDAFSYEQYF. The CDR3 region has the DNA TGCGCCAGCAGCTTGTCTGGGGACGCCTTCTCCTACGAGCAGTACTTC. Based on the CDR3 plus reference TRBV5-1 and TRBJ2-7, the full variable domain is KAGVTQTPRYLIKTRGQQVTLSCSPISGHRSVSWYQQTPGQGLQFLFEYFSETQRNKGNFPGRFSGRQFSNSRSEMNVSTLELGDSALYLCASSLSGDAFSYEQYFGPGTRLTVT.

The chain employs TRBV5-1 and TRBJ1-1, with D uncertain. Germline-derived CDR1 and CDR2 are SGHRS and YFSETQ. V was shortened by 4 bases and J by 1 base, with 11 bases between the two germline ends. This CDR3 has 14 amino acids. CDR3 sequence reads: CASSASTANTEAFF. DNA of the CDR3: TGCGCCAGCAGCGCTTCCACAGCGAACACTGAAGCTTTCTTT.

The J gene is TRBJ1-5, the V gene TRBV20-1, with D tentatively TRBD1 (6 bases). Germline CDR1 and CDR2: DFQATT and SNEGSKA (reference sequence). This CDR3 contains 15 residues. V was pared by 1 base and J by 2 bases, with 12 bases between. This CDR3 is CSARAGGGGNQPQHF. In nucleotides, the CDR3 is TGCAGTGCTAGAGCCGGGGGGGGCGGCAATCAGCCCCAGCATTTT.

The chain recombines TRBV29-1 with TRBJ1-1, with D uncertain. This CDR3 contains 14 residues. Germline-derived CDR1 and CDR2 are SQVTM and ANQGSEA. With 7 bases removed from V and 8 bases from J, the gap between germline ends came to 23 bases. The CDR3 DNA sequence: TGCAGCGCAGGCTTGGGAGCCACGATGGGCGAAGCTTTCTTT. Translation gives CSAGLGATMGEAFF.

V gene TRBV7-2 combines with J gene TRBJ2-1, with D maybe TRBD1 (5 bases). The CDR3 runs to 13 residues. The germline V gene encodes CDR1 SGHTA and CDR2 FQGNSA. Trimming took off 0 bases at V and 8 bases at J, with 8 bases between the two ends. CDR3 sequence (DNA): TGTGCCAGCAGCTTAGCTAGGGGTTATGAGCAGTTCTTC. Translating gives CASSLARGYEQFF. The entire variable domain, with the rest obtained from reference TRBV7-2 and TRBJ2-1, is as follows: GAGVSQSPSNKVTEKGKDVELRCDPISGHTALYWYRQSLGQGLEFLIYFQGNSAPDKSGLPSDRFSAERTGGSVSTLTIQRTQQEDSAVYLCASSLARGYEQFFGPGTRLTVL.

The chain is built from TRBV11-1 and TRBJ2-3; TRBD1 matches at 7 bases. Losses at the gene ends were 2 bases for V and 2 bases for J; bases not matched to a gene: 7. The CDR3 runs 16 residues. Germline-derived CDR1 and CDR2 are SGHAT and FQDESV (reference sequence). In DNA, the CDR3 is TGTGCCAGCAGCTTATTTTGGACAGGCCCCACAGATACGCAGTATTTT. It codes for CASSLFWTGPTDTQYF.

This rearrangement joins TRBV5-1 to TRBJ2-3, with TRBD2 matching over 8 bases. Germline loops: CDR1 SGHRS, CDR2 YFSETQ. V lost 2 bases, J lost 2 bases, and 10 bases stayed unmatched. The CDR3 is made up of 17 amino acids. This CDR3 reads CASSFLSRGDYTDTQYF. CDR3 coding DNA: TGCGCCAGCAGCTTTCTTTCGCGGGGGGATTACACAGATACGCAGTATTTT. Looking up the rest from reference TRBV5-1 and TRBJ2-3 gives the full variable domain: KAGVTQTPRYLIKTRGQQVTLSCSPISGHRSVSWYQQTPGQGLQFLFEYFSETQRNKGNFPGRFSGRQFSNSRSEMNVSTLELGDSALYLCASSFLSRGDYTDTQYFGPGTRLTVL.

The rearrangement uses TRBV28 and TRBJ2-3, with 7 bases identical to TRBD1. V lost 6 bases and J lost 3; bases outside the gene matches: 9. The CDR3 is made up of 15 amino acids. CDR1 is MDHEN and CDR2 is SYDVKM in the germline V gene. The CDR3 loop is CASSLDRVATDTQYF. CDR3 bases: TGTGCCAGCAGCCTCGACAGGGTGGCAACAGATACGCAGTATTTT.

This clonotype has only a few counts. The V and J genes are TRBV10-3 and TRBJ2-1; no firm D call. Looked up from germline, CDR1 is ENHRY and CDR2 is SYGVKD. The CDR3 length is 11 residues. V lost 0 bases, J lost 14 bases, and 8 bases lay in between. The CDR3: CAISESGLEFF. As DNA, the CDR3 is TGTGCCATCAGTGAGTCAGGCCTGGAGTTCTTC.

The chain employs TRBV15 and TRBJ1-5; maybe TRBD1 (6 bases). Germline lookup yields CDR1 LNHNV and CDR2 YYDKDF (reference sequence). V shed 8 bases and J shed 2 bases, with 13 bases lying between them. CDR3 size: 14 residues. CDR3 nucleotide sequence: TGTGCCACCGCCCAGGCAGGGGGCAATCAGCCCCAGCATTTT. The encoded protein is CATAQAGGNQPQHF.

CDR3 residues: CASSLTGLAKNIQYF. The CDR3 DNA follows: TGTGCCAGCAGCTTGACAGGGTTAGCCAAAAACATTCAGTACTTC. The rearrangement links TRBV5-4 to TRBJ2-4, with D maybe TRBD1 (6 bases). Looked up from germline, CDR1 is SGHNT and CDR2 is YYREEE (reference sequence). Trimming cost V 1 base and J 0 bases, with 8 bases left between them. The CDR3 contains 15 residues.

The chain joins TRBV20-1 to TRBJ1-2, with D uncertain. The CDR3 has 13 amino acids. Germline values: CDR1 DFQATT, CDR2 SNEGSKA (reference sequence). The ends were cut back, 5 bases at V and 3 bases at J, with 13 bases in the middle. The DNA for the CDR3 is TGCAGTGCTCCAGCGGCCTGGGACTATGGCTACACCTTC. It encodes CSAPAAWDYGYTF.

The chain combines TRBV4-3 with TRBJ2-1; D uncertain. The assigned J gene may be wrong: the sequence end matches TRBJ2-7 better. Germline V lookup: CDR1 LGHNA, CDR2 YSLEER. The CDR3 sequence is 14 residues long. The CDR3 reads CASSQALTRYEQYF. In nucleotides, the CDR3 is TGCGCCAGCAGCCAGGCACTGACAAGGTACGAGCAGTACTTC.

V is TRBV16 and J is TRBJ2-4; D is undetermined. Trimming removed 0 bases from V and 2 bases from J, with 5 bases in between. CDR1 is KGHSY, CDR2 FQNENV, per germline. The CDR3 sequence is 14 residues long. The CDR3 is CASSQSGSKNIQYF. As DNA, the CDR3 is TGTGCCAGCAGCCAATCTGGGTCCAAAAACATTCAGTACTTC.

This clonotype has at least ten counts. V usage is TRBV5-1 and J usage is TRBJ1-5; D is perhaps TRBD1 (6 bases). The CDR3 is made up of 16 amino acids. V was clipped by 0 bases and J by 4 bases, with 14 bases between them. Germline lookup yields CDR1 SGHRS and CDR2 YFSETQ. CDR3 nucleotide sequence: TGCGCCAGCAGCTTGGTCCCACAGGGTGGTAATCAGCCCCAGCATTTT. It is translated as CASSLVPQGGNQPQHF.